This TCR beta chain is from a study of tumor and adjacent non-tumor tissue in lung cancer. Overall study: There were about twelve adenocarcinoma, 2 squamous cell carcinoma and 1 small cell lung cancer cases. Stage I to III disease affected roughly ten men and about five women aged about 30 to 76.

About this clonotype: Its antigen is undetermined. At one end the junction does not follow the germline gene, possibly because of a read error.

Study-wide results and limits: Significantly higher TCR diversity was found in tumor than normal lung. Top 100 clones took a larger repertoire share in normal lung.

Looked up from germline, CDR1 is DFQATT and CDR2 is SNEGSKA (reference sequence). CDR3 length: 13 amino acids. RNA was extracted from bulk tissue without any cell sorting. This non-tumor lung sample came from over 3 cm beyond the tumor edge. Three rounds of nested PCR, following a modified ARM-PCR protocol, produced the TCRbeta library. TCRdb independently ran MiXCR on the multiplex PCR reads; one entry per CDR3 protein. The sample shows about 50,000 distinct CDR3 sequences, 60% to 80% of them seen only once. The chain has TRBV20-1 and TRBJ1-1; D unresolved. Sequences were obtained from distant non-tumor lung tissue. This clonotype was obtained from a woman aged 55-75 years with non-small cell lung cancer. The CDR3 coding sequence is TGCAGTGCTAGTTCAGGTATGAACACAGAAGCTTCCTTT. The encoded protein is CSASSGMNTEASF.